This T cell receptor beta chain was sequenced during a study of cytomegalovirus exposure and HLA in healthy donors. Across the whole study: In an earlier analysis, approximately 120 million unique TCR beta sequences were found from some 180 million T cells. General observations from the study: A missense variant in DCLRE1C was later tied to TCR beta V- and J-gene trimming.

Concerning this clone: Its specificity is not known.

The PCR contained 60 Vbeta and 13 Jbeta primers. Profiling relied on immunoSEQ multiplex PCR, and the TCRdb table lists in-frame clones only, not all of them. The top ten clones hold around 5% of a sample with 170,000 or so clones, less than 85% of them seen once. The ends were cut back, 1 base at V and 3 bases at J, with 6 bases in the middle. The CDR3 loop spans 13 amino acids. Germline CDR1 is LGHNA and CDR2 is YSLEER. The TCR sequence derives from a man aged 18 to 35 in good health and CMV-seronegative. Sequencing input: PBMCs. The rearrangement uses TRBV4-3 and TRBJ1-1; D not certain. In DNA, the CDR3 is TGCGCCAGCAGCCAAGGACAATACACTGAAGCTTTCTTT. It translates to CASSQGQYTEAFF.